This T cell receptor (beta chain) was profiled in a study of control samples from healthy donors and cancer patients. Repertoires were generated with immunoSEQ multiplex PCR, while TCRdb's copy carries only in-frame clones and drops some. This table has more than 100,000 clones, around 89% appearing once. V was clipped by 6 bases and J by 0 bases; unmatched bases: 5. Looked up from germline, CDR1 is KGHDR and CDR2 is SFDVKD. There are 16 residues in the CDR3. The genes are TRBV24-1 and TRBJ2-1; 9 nucleotides align to TRBD2. The origin of this receptor is a man aged 55 to 70 with lung cancer. Sequenced sample: PBMCs. DNA for the CDR3: TGTGCCACCAGTAGCAGCGGGGGGAGCTCCTACAATGAGCAGTTCTTC. This encodes CATSSSGGSSYNEQFF.